The 17 T cell receptor beta chains below come from one sample, sequenced in a study of beta chain features in type 1 diabetes listed by TCRdb under 2018. Receptor amplification or capture employed the immunoSEQ multiplex PCR assay. All of the isolated RNA was reverse transcribed with the High Capacity cDNA Reverse Transcription Kit, so expressed TCRB transcripts were sequenced. TCRdb re-hosts the immuneACCESS table, in-frame sequences only. Its copies lack some clones; in the studies checked, an unresolved V gene accounts for under half of them, and the cause for the rest is not known. The sample data list roughly 380,000 clones, and 15% to 20% of these were observed just once. The top ten clonotypes cover roughly 0.045% of the sample. The sample taken for sequencing was naive CD4+ T cells from blood. The sample's cell subset or site label, in plain terms: true naive CD4+ T cells. All receptors derive from a woman aged 18-29 years in good health.

The rearrangement uses TRBV5-1 and TRBJ1-2, with TRBD1 matching over 9 bases. CDR1 and CDR2 (germline): SGHRS, YFSETQ. CDR3 length: 17 residues. V gave up 4 bases and J gave up 4 bases; unmatched junction bases: 14. CDR3 loop: CASSKDRGRLRAYGYTF. DNA for the CDR3: TGCGCCAGCAGCAAGGACAGGGGCAGGCTGCGGGCCTATGGCTACACCTTC.

This sequence joins TRBV7-2 and TRBJ2-3; tentatively, D is TRBD2 (5 bases). This CDR3 comprises 14 residues. Trimming stripped 2 bases from V and 0 bases from J, with 6 bases between. Germline V gene data show CDR1 as SGHTA and CDR2 as FQGNSA. The CDR3 spells CASSLRGSTDTQYF. The CDR3 DNA sequence: TGTGCCAGCAGCTTACGGGGTAGCACAGATACGCAGTATTTT.

This clone was counted between two and nine times. The chain uses TRBV30 and TRBJ1-3, with no clear D. The V end lost 0 bases, the J end lost 2 bases, and 8 bases lay between the germline ends. Germline V lookup: CDR1 GTSNPN, CDR2 SVGIG (reference sequence). The CDR3 sequence is 14 residues long. The CDR3 spells CAWSVRLAGNTIYF. CDR3 nucleotides: TGTGCCTGGAGTGTGCGACTCGCTGGAAACACCATATATTTT.

This clone was seen more than once but under ten times. The chain has TRBV10-3 and TRBJ2-6; D gene uncertain. CDR1 is ENHRY, CDR2 SYGVKD, per germline. This CDR3 contains 14 residues. V was pared by 2 bases and J by 2 bases, with 4 bases between. In nucleotides, the CDR3 is TGTGCCATCAGTGAGGCAGCTGGGGCCAACGTCCTGACTTTC. This codes for CAISEAAGANVLTF.

This clone was seen more than once but under ten times. The V call is TRBV7-8, the J call TRBJ1-6; D is unresolved. Germline CDR1 is SGHVS and CDR2 is FQNEAQ. V lost 6 bases to trimming and J lost 5 bases, with 11 bases between them. This CDR3 has 14 residues. The DNA for the CDR3 is TGTGCCAGCAGTCTGGCACCCGATAATTCACCCCTCCACTTT. It codes for CASSLAPDNSPLHF.

The V call is TRBV14, the J call TRBJ1-4; no clear D. CDR1 and CDR2 (germline): SGHDN, FVKESK. Between the trimmed V and J ends, which lost 2 bases and 7 bases, there was a span of 17 bases. The CDR3 extends over 16 amino acids. DNA for the CDR3: TGTGCCAGCAGCCAACAACCGGGTCCTCGGGGTGAAAAACTGTTTTTT. Amino acids: CASSQQPGPRGEKLFF.

This clone was seen a few times. This chain joins TRBV7-9 and TRBJ2-3, with D maybe TRBD2 (6 bases). The CDR3 is 14 residues long. The germline V gene encodes CDR1 SEHNR and CDR2 FQNEAQ (reference sequence). Deletions cut 5 bases from V and 1 base from J, with 10 bases between. Here the CDR3 reads CASSPSGGTDTQYF. CDR3 nucleotides: TGTGCCAGCAGCCCCTCGGGGGGCACAGATACGCAGTATTTT.

This clone was picked up a small number of times. This chain uses TRBV2 with TRBJ2-1; D call uncertain. V dropped 8 bases and J dropped 5 bases, with 10 bases sitting between them. The CDR3 totals 12 residues. Germline CDR1 SNHLY, CDR2 FYNNEI. The CDR3 spells CASGLLNNEQFF. The CDR3 nucleotides read TGTGCCAGCGGGCTTCTTAACAATGAGCAGTTCTTC.

This clone turned up a few times. The J gene is TRBJ1-5, the V gene TRBV29-1; TRBD1 matches 11 bases. This CDR3 is 16 amino acids long. The junction had 6 bases not matched to a gene; V was cut back by 4 bases and J by 1 base. Germline CDR1 reads SQVTM; CDR2 reads ANQGSEA. In nucleotides, the CDR3 is TGCAGCGTTGTGCCCGGGACAGGGGGGAGCAATCAGCCCCAGCATTTT. Its protein product is CSVVPGTGGSNQPQHF.

This clone was seen a handful of times. The chain combines TRBV12-5 with TRBJ2-7, with 7 bases that match TRBD1. The CDR3 length is 13 residues. Germline V gene sequence: CDR1 LGHNT, CDR2 FRNRAP. The junction had 8 bases not matched to a gene; V was cut back by 7 bases and J by 5 bases. CDR3 coding DNA: TGTGCTAGTGCCCAGACAGGGATCCACGAGCAGTACTTC. This encodes CASAQTGIHEQYF.

The chain carries TRBV9 and TRBJ2-7; 8 nucleotides agree with TRBD1. After removal of 4 bases from V and 2 bases from J, the junction contained 8 bases not matched to a gene. The CDR3 length is 15 residues. From germline, CDR1 is SGDLS and CDR2 YYNGEE. Here the CDR3 reads CASSRGTGNTYEQYF. The DNA for the CDR3 is TGTGCCAGCAGCCGAGGGACAGGCAATACCTACGAGCAGTACTTC.

The chain is built from TRBV29-1 and TRBJ2-6; no reliable D call. The CDR3 is 13 residues long. Germline CDR1 is SQVTM and CDR2 is ANQGSEA. Deletions cut 6 bases from V and 3 bases from J, with 9 bases between. The CDR3 nucleotides read TGCAGCGTACAGATTAGTGGGGCCAACGTCCTGACTTTC. Translating gives CSVQISGANVLTF.

The V call is TRBV6-5, the J call TRBJ2-7; 10 positions agree with TRBD1. CDR1 and CDR2 (germline): MNHEY, SVGAGI. The V gene end was trimmed by 5 bases and the J gene end by 3 bases; junction bases not matched to a gene: 4. The CDR3 loop spans 14 amino acids. The CDR3 is CASSQTGGLYEQYF. The CDR3 DNA is TGTGCCAGCAGTCAGACAGGGGGCCTCTACGAGCAGTACTTC.

V gene TRBV7-2 combines with J gene TRBJ1-5, with 9 bases lining up with TRBD1. CDR3 size: 15 residues. Trimming cost V 1 base and J 7 bases; bases outside gene matches: 5. The germline V gene encodes CDR1 SGHTA and CDR2 FQGNSA. CDR3 DNA sequence: TGTGCCAGCAGCTTAGGGGACAGGGCGGGGCAGCCCCAGCATTTT. This translates into CASSLGDRAGQPQHF.

The sample holds a few counts of this clone. The chain employs TRBV4-2 and TRBJ2-7; maybe TRBD2 (5 bases). V lost 1 base and J 1 base, leaving 8 bases between the germline ends. The germline gives CDR1 LGHNA, CDR2 YNFKEQ. This CDR3 comprises 14 residues. The CDR3 DNA reads as TGTGCCAGCAGCCAAGTTCGCGGGTCCTACGAGCAGTACTTC. This gives the protein CASSQVRGSYEQYF.

This clone has more than one count but fewer than ten. The gene calls are TRBV5-1 and TRBJ2-3, with D maybe TRBD2 (5 bases). Trimming pared 4 bases from V and 2 bases from J, leaving 8 bases between. CDR1 SGHRS and CDR2 YFSETQ come from the germline V gene. The CDR3 consists of 13 residues. CDR3 DNA: TGCGCCAGCAGCACAGCGGTCACAGATACGCAGTATTTT. Residues: CASSTAVTDTQYF.

This clone was seen more than once but under ten times. This sequence joins TRBV12-5 and TRBJ2-3; D unresolved. CDR1 is LGHNT and CDR2 is FRNRAP in the germline V gene. This CDR3 contains 11 residues. V was trimmed by 5 bases and J by 6 bases, leaving 6 bases between them. CDR3 coding DNA: TGTGCTAGTGGTATTCTGGATACGCAGTATTTT. Its protein is CASGILDTQYF.